The T cell receptor (beta chain) under discussion was sequenced for a study of blood T cell repertoires in COVID-19. V gave up 1 base and J gave up 6 bases, with 13 bases separating them. CDR1 is SGHRS, CDR2 YFSETQ, per germline. The CDR3 has 14 amino acids. The table came from immunoSEQ multiplex PCR; TCRdb's copy has only in-frame clones and leaves some out. The sample carries some 170,000 clones, about 90% recorded once. The source is a human donor with acute COVID-19. The donor label of this sample is uncertain. Sequencing input: PBMCs or T cells enriched from blood (not recorded which). The rearrangement joins TRBV5-1 to TRBJ1-2; perhaps TRBD1 as D (6 bases). The DNA for the CDR3 is TGCGCCAGCAGCTTGACAGGGCAGGGAGATGGCTACACCTTC. It translates to CASSLTGQGDGYTF.